The 29 T cell receptor beta chains below all came from one sample that was sequenced in a study of T cell responses to AZD1222 COVID-19 vaccine. Clones were sequenced by immunoSEQ multiplex PCR, and TCRdb holds only the in-frame ones, with some missing. The sample lists more than 80,000 clones; 85% to 90% were seen once. The sample here was peripheral blood, taken on day 0 of MenACWY control vaccination. These TCRs come from an adult in good health.

The chain carries TRBV30 and TRBJ1-5; weak D call: TRBD1 (5 bases). Germline V gives CDR1 GTSNPN, CDR2 SVGIG (reference sequence). This CDR3 contains 15 residues. Trimming shortened V by 3 bases and J by 6 bases, and 18 bases separated the two germline ends. The CDR3 DNA reads TGTGCCTGGAGCACCCTTGGGCAGGGAAGTCAGCCCCAGCATTTT. It is translated as CAWSTLGQGSQPQHF.

The chain joins TRBV2 to TRBJ2-6, with TRBD1 as a possible D gene (6 bases). This CDR3 comprises 17 residues. The germline gives CDR1 SNHLY, CDR2 FYNNEI. Between the trimmed V and J ends, which lost 4 bases and 1 base, there was a span of 14 bases. The CDR3 nucleotides are TGTGCCAGCAGTGGGAACAGGGTTGTTTCTGGGGCCAACGTCCTGACTTTC. Residues: CASSGNRVVSGANVLTF.

Many counts were recorded for this clone. The rearrangement uses TRBV5-5 and TRBJ2-1; TRBD1 or TRBD2 may be the D gene (5 bases each). The ends were cut back, 3 bases at V and 6 bases at J, with 10 bases in the middle. This CDR3 spans 13 amino acids. In germline, CDR1 is SGHKS, CDR2 YYEKEE (reference sequence). The CDR3 spells CASSSRGPNEQFF. The CDR3 bases are TGTGCCAGCAGCTCCCGGGGCCCCAATGAGCAGTTCTTC.

The chain joins TRBV18 to TRBJ1-2; TRBD1 might be the D (5 bases). CDR1 and CDR2 from the germline V gene are KGHSH and LQKENI. CDR3 length: 15 amino acids. Trimming took off 3 bases at V and 3 bases at J, with 14 bases between the two ends. CDR3 in amino acids: CASSPLRAADYGYTF. The CDR3 bases are TGTGCCAGCTCACCCCTCAGGGCAGCGGACTATGGCTACACCTTC.

The chain is built from TRBV29-1 and TRBJ1-2; D uncertain. This CDR3 region has 12 residues. Germline CDR1 is SQVTM and CDR2 is ANQGSEA. V was shortened by 4 bases and J by 3 bases, with 9 bases between the two germline ends. The CDR3 nucleotides read TGCAGCGTTGTAGGGCCGTACTATGGCTACACCTTC. This translates into CSVVGPYYGYTF.

This rearrangement joins TRBV19 to TRBJ2-3; D may be TRBD2 (6 bases). The germline V gene has CDR1 LNHDA and CDR2 SQIVND (reference sequence). The CDR3 consists of 15 residues. Trimming left V 1 base short and J 1 base short, with 9 bases between. In DNA, the CDR3 is TGTGCCAGTAGTATAGCACGCGGGGGCACAGATACGCAGTATTTT. Translated, it gives CASSIARGGTDTQYF.

J is TRBJ1-5 and V is TRBV28, with 9 bases aligning to TRBD1. The CDR3 has 15 residues. The trim removed 5 bases at V and 5 bases at J, leaving 7 bases unmatched. Germline assignment: CDR1 MDHEN and CDR2 SYDVKM. The CDR3 DNA reads as TGTGCCAGCAGTCCGGACAGGGGAGTCCATCAGCCCCAGCATTTT. It specifies CASSPDRGVHQPQHF.

To note about this clone: This sample also contains other DNA sequences that code for the same CDR3. The genes are TRBV5-1 and TRBJ1-1, with 9 positions matching TRBD1. This CDR3 has 15 residues. Germline CDR1 SGHRS, CDR2 YFSETQ. Trimming took 4 bases from V and 0 from J; bases not matched to a gene: 4. CDR3 DNA: TGCGCCAGCAGCAGCACAGGGGGCCTGAACACTGAAGCTTTCTTT. It yields the protein CASSSTGGLNTEAFF.

The chain has TRBV5-1 and TRBJ2-7, with D maybe TRBD1 (5 bases). Trimming stripped 1 base from V and 5 bases from J, with 13 bases between. The CDR3 runs to 14 residues. Per germline, CDR1 SGHRS and CDR2 YFSETQ. The CDR3 is CASSLQGDSHEQYF. CDR3 nucleotides: TGCGCCAGCAGCTTGCAAGGGGATTCCCACGAGCAGTACTTC.

The chain has TRBV6-2 or TRBV6-3 and TRBJ1-1; D unclear. Trimming cost V 2 bases and J 5 bases, with 6 bases left between them. The germline V gene encodes CDR1 MNHEY and CDR2 SVGEGT. The length of the CDR3 is 12 residues. The CDR3 protein is CASSYRITEAFF. CDR3 nucleotides: TGTGCCAGCAGTTACAGGATTACTGAAGCTTTCTTT.

The chain combines TRBV6-5 with TRBJ1-4, with TRBD1 identical over 7 bases. The germline gives CDR1 MNHEY, CDR2 SVGAGI. Unmatched junction bases numbered 4, after V lost 6 bases and J lost 0 bases. There are 15 residues in the CDR3. CDR3 sequence reads: CASSTGVPTNEKLFF. The CDR3 region has the DNA TGTGCCAGCAGCACAGGGGTACCAACTAATGAAAAACTGTTTTTT.

The V call is TRBV28, the J call TRBJ2-5; D is undetermined. The CDR3 runs to 14 residues. Germline V gives CDR1 MDHEN, CDR2 SYDVKM. V lost 2 bases and J 1 base, leaving 8 bases between the germline ends. The CDR3 DNA reads TGTGCCAGCAGTTTAGGGCAGCCCCAAGAGACCCAGTACTTC. Translating gives CASSLGQPQETQYF.

The chain links TRBV14 to TRBJ2-7; 9 positions agree with TRBD1. Germline CDR1 is SGHDN and CDR2 is FVKESK. The length of the CDR3 is 17 residues. Germline trimming cut 6 bases from V and 3 bases from J; bases unmatched to any gene: 15. The CDR3 loop is CASSLLPPGQGIYEQYF. The CDR3 bases are TGTGCCAGCAGTCTTTTACCGCCGGGACAGGGAATCTACGAGCAGTACTTC.

This sequence joins TRBV19 and TRBJ1-1; D gene uncertain. In germline, CDR1 is LNHDA, CDR2 SQIVND (reference sequence). V was pared by 1 base and J by 2 bases, with 5 bases between. The CDR3 is 13 residues long. The CDR3 loop reads CASSIGQNTEAFF. The CDR3, as DNA: TGTGCCAGTAGTATAGGGCAAAACACTGAAGCTTTCTTT. The complete variable domain, with remaining parts taken from reference TRBV19 and TRBJ1-1, reads DGGITQSPKYLFRKEGQNVTLSCEQNLNHDAMYWYRQDPGQGLRLIYYSQIVNDFQKGDIAEGYSVSREKKESFPLTVTSAQKNPTAFYLCASSIGQNTEAFFGQGTRLTVV.

This sequence joins TRBV6-4 and TRBJ2-1; 8 nucleotides match TRBD2. CDR1 and CDR2 (germline): MRHNA, SNTAGT. The CDR3 spans 15 residues. The V and J ends lost 5 bases and 2 bases, in that order; junction bases with no gene match: 5. As DNA, the CDR3 is TGTGCCAGCAGTTTTAGCGGGAACCCCTACAATGAGCAGTTCTTC. This translates into CASSFSGNPYNEQFF.

The chain uses TRBV28 and TRBJ1-4; possible D gene TRBD1, 6 bases. The CDR3 runs 15 residues. Trimming cost V 6 bases and J 7 bases, with 18 bases left between them. CDR1 is MDHEN, CDR2 SYDVKM, per germline. The CDR3 is CASSVPGGGGEKLFF. CDR3 sequence (DNA): TGTGCCAGCAGCGTCCCTGGGGGGGGCGGTGAAAAACTGTTTTTT.

This chain uses TRBV18 with TRBJ2-5, with D unresolved. This CDR3 comprises 15 residues. V was pared by 4 bases and J by 1 base, with 13 bases between. The germline CDR1 and CDR2 sequences are KGHSH and LQKENI. The CDR3 spells CASSLHPGSQETQYF. Written as DNA, the CDR3 is TGTGCCAGCTCACTCCACCCCGGGTCCCAAGAGACCCAGTACTTC.

The V and J genes are TRBV4-3 and TRBJ1-6; D ambiguous. CDR3 length: 17 amino acids. Germline-derived CDR1 and CDR2 are LGHNA and YSLEER. Trimming stripped 0 bases from V and 0 bases from J, with 9 bases between. The CDR3 region has the DNA TGCGCCAGCAGCCAAGATAAGACGAGCTCCTATAATTCACCCCTCCACTTT. Protein sequence: CASSQDKTSSYNSPLHF.

The rearrangement joins TRBV7-3 to TRBJ2-3; D may be TRBD1 or TRBD2 (6 bases each). V lost 5 bases and J 2 bases, leaving 14 bases between the germline ends. This CDR3 contains 15 residues. Per the germline V gene, CDR1 is SGHTA and CDR2 is FQGTGA. The CDR3 sequence: CASSPGGGVTDTQYF. CDR3 bases: TGTGCCAGCAGCCCCGGGGGCGGGGTCACAGATACGCAGTATTTT.

The gene calls are TRBV2 and TRBJ2-2; 7 bases fit TRBD1. V lost 10 bases to trimming and J lost 4 bases; unmatched junction nucleotides: 6. CDR3 size: 13 residues. The germline V gene encodes CDR1 SNHLY and CDR2 FYNNEI. The CDR3, as DNA: TGTGCCACCAGACAGGGTAGCACCGGGGAGCTGTTTTTT. Translated: CATRQGSTGELFF.

The rearrangement links TRBV5-1 to TRBJ1-4; D is undetermined. V was pared by 4 bases and J by 8 bases, with 18 bases between. Germline V gives CDR1 SGHRS, CDR2 YFSETQ. The CDR3 spans 15 residues. In DNA, the CDR3 is TGCGCCAGCAGCGTGGTGGACGGCGGCGGCGAAAAACTGTTTTTT. Its translation is CASSVVDGGGEKLFF.

The chain joins TRBV30 to TRBJ2-7; TRBD1 agrees at 9 bases. The J segment lost 4 bases and the V segment lost 4 bases, leaving 11 bases of the junction unmatched. Per the germline V gene, CDR1 is GTSNPN and CDR2 is SVGIG (reference sequence). The CDR3 is 15 residues long. CDR3 nucleotides: TGTGCCTGGACACGTTTTGGGACAGGGCAGTACGAGCAGTACTTC. Its translation: CAWTRFGTGQYEQYF.

The V and J genes are TRBV10-2 and TRBJ1-2; 8 positions agree with TRBD1. V lost 3 bases, J lost 3 bases, and 6 bases stayed unmatched. The CDR3 extends over 15 amino acids. Per the germline V gene, CDR1 is WSHSY and CDR2 is SAAADI. The DNA for the CDR3 is TGCGCCAGCAGTGAATCCCCGGACAGGGACTATGGCTACACCTTC. Translated: CASSESPDRDYGYTF.

The chain combines TRBV11-2 with TRBJ1-2; no definite D call. Trimming removed 5 bases at V and 2 bases at J, with 12 bases between. In germline, CDR1 is SGHAT, CDR2 FQNNGV. CDR3 length: 14 residues. In DNA, the CDR3 is TGTGCCAGCAGCGCTGAGCAGTTGAACTATGGCTACACCTTC. This encodes CASSAEQLNYGYTF.

The J gene is TRBJ1-4, the V gene TRBV5-1; TRBD1 matches at 7 bases. Trimming removed 3 bases from V and 4 bases from J; junction bases left unmatched: 12. This CDR3 has 17 amino acids. Germline V lookup: CDR1 SGHRS, CDR2 YFSETQ. In DNA form, the CDR3 reads TGCGCCAGCAGCTCATTGGGGACAGCCGACTTTAATGAAAAACTGTTTTTT. It specifies CASSSLGTADFNEKLFF.

The J gene is TRBJ2-7, the V gene TRBV19; the D call may be TRBD1 or TRBD2 (5 bases each). The CDR3 is made up of 12 amino acids. V lost 4 bases and J lost 7, with 11 bases in between. CDR1 is LNHDA, CDR2 SQIVND, per germline (reference sequence). As DNA, the CDR3 is TGTGCCAGTAGTACCGGGACCAGGGAGCAGTACTTC. Translation: CASSTGTREQYF.

This clone was detected once. The chain combines TRBV19 with TRBJ2-7, with 8 bases identical to TRBD1. The CDR3 covers 15 residues. After removal of 4 bases from V and 2 bases from J, the junction contained 7 bases not matched to a gene. The germline V gene encodes CDR1 LNHDA and CDR2 SQIVND (reference sequence). The CDR3 DNA reads as TGTGCCAGTAGTAGAGGGCAGGGGGCAGCCTACGAGCAGTACTTC. Its protein product is CASSRGQGAAYEQYF.

The V and J genes are TRBV28 and TRBJ2-2; 12 bases align to TRBD2. This CDR3 contains 17 residues. The germline CDR1 and CDR2 sequences are MDHEN and SYDVKM. J gave up 8 bases and V 0 bases, and 7 bases lay outside the gene matches. The CDR3 reads CASSLWRLAGGPGELFF. Written as DNA, the CDR3 is TGTGCCAGCAGTTTATGGCGGCTAGCGGGGGGGCCTGGGGAGCTGTTTTTT.

As regards this clone: The sample holds other DNA sequences that translate to the same CDR3. The V and J genes are TRBV2 and TRBJ1-1; no clear D gene. The CDR3 has 11 amino acids. V lost 7 bases and J 4 bases, leaving 7 bases between the germline ends. The germline gives CDR1 SNHLY, CDR2 FYNNEI. This CDR3 reads CASTRSTEAFF. The CDR3 DNA sequence: TGTGCCAGCACCCGGAGCACTGAAGCTTTCTTT. The whole variable domain, filled in from reference TRBV2 and TRBJ1-1, reads EPEVTQTPSHQVTQMGQEVILRCVPISNHLYFYWYRQILGQKVEFLVSFYNNEISEKSEIFDDQFSVERPDGSNFTLKIRSTKLEDSAMYFCASTRSTEAFFGQGTRLTVV.